This TCR beta chain was documented in a study of monozygotic twins with inflammatory bowel disease. The CDR3 contains 12 residues. Germline V gives CDR1 KGHSH, CDR2 LQKENI. The input for each TCR library was approximately 4,000 ng of total RNA. Reprocessing the 5' RACE reads, TCRdb reports a single entry for every CDR3 protein and omits DNA. Here the sample table reports about 200,000 distinct CDR3 sequences. Collection of a roughly 2.5 ml blood sample took place per donor. The chain is built from TRBV18 and TRBJ2-7. Sequenced: blood. This clonotype was sampled from a human donor with ulcerative colitis or Crohn's disease, or a healthy co-twin of an affected twin (not recorded which). The CDR3 region is CASSPGTYEQYF.